One sample yielded the 27 T cell receptor beta chains listed below, sequenced in a study of blood T cell repertoires in COVID-19. The protocol was immunoSEQ multiplex PCR, while the TCRdb copy is restricted to in-frame clones and leaves out a portion. The sample contains about 420,000 clones, roughly 90% of which appear only once. The sequencing sample was made of peripheral blood. These receptors came from a man between 18 and 29 years old with COVID-19, enrolled during active disease.

This clone was recorded once. J is TRBJ1-1 and V is TRBV19, with D possibly being TRBD1 (5 bases). This CDR3 contains 18 residues. V dropped 5 bases and J dropped 1 base, with 23 bases sitting between them. Per the germline V gene, CDR1 is LNHDA and CDR2 is SQIVND (reference sequence). The CDR3 nucleotides are TGTGCCAGTAGTTCTAGGGTAGGGGTCGCACTTAAGAACACTGAAGCTTTCTTT. Amino acids: CASSSRVGVALKNTEAFF.

The gene calls are TRBV11-2 and TRBJ1-2, with D possibly being TRBD1 (6 bases). Germline lookup yields CDR1 SGHAT and CDR2 FQNNGV. The V end was cut by 1 base, the J end by 10 bases, with 10 bases between. This CDR3 has 12 residues. This chain's CDR3 is CASSLVQGTYTF. The CDR3 DNA is TGTGCCAGCAGCTTAGTGCAGGGGACCTACACCTTC.

Note on this clone: This sample also contains other DNA sequences that code for the same CDR3. The J gene is TRBJ2-7, the V gene TRBV5-6, with D unresolved. Trimming cost V 4 bases and J 1 base, with 6 bases left between them. There are 12 residues in the CDR3. The germline V gene has CDR1 SGHDT and CDR2 YYEEEE. The CDR3 here is CASSPGSYEQYF. The DNA for the CDR3 is TGTGCCAGCAGCCCAGGTTCCTACGAGCAGTACTTC.

The chain has TRBV7-9 and TRBJ2-3, with D tentatively TRBD2 (5 bases). There are 13 residues in the CDR3. V was pared by 1 base and J by 10 bases, with 12 bases between. The germline CDR1 and CDR2 sequences are SEHNR and FQNEAQ (reference sequence). Written as DNA, the CDR3 is TGTGCCAGCAGCTTAGATGAGGGTGGGCCGCAGTATTTT. Translating gives CASSLDEGGPQYF.

The rearrangement joins TRBV14 to TRBJ2-4; maybe TRBD1 (5 bases). The CDR3 loop spans 17 amino acids. Trimming took off 2 bases at V and 1 base at J, with 15 bases between the two ends. Germline V gives CDR1 SGHDN, CDR2 FVKESK. The CDR3 protein is CASSQLGEGSAKNIQYF. The CDR3 DNA is TGTGCCAGCAGCCAATTAGGGGAAGGCAGTGCCAAAAACATTCAGTACTTC.

The chain has TRBV6-6 and TRBJ2-7, with TRBD1 matching 7 bases. The CDR3 covers 15 residues. The germline CDR1 and CDR2 sequences are MNHNY and SVGAGI (reference sequence). After removal of 5 bases from V and 0 bases from J, the junction contained 7 bases not matched to a gene. The CDR3, as DNA: TGTGCCAGCAGTCCTCAGGCAGGGGGCTCCTACGAGCAGTACTTC. Amino acids: CASSPQAGGSYEQYF.

The chain is built from TRBV19 and TRBJ2-1; 8 positions match TRBD1. The germline V gene encodes CDR1 LNHDA and CDR2 SQIVND (reference sequence). The CDR3 has 16 residues. J gave up 6 bases and V 0 bases, and 7 bases lay outside the gene matches. The CDR3 reads CASSIDVLRGRNEQFF. The CDR3 DNA reads as TGTGCCAGTAGTATAGACGTTCTCAGGGGGCGCAATGAGCAGTTCTTC.

The chain recombines TRBV29-1 with TRBJ2-5; no reliable D call. The germline V gene has CDR1 SQVTM and CDR2 ANQGSEA. Trimming took 6 bases from V and 0 from J, leaving 8 bases between them. The CDR3 sequence is 12 residues long. The CDR3 coding sequence is TGCAGCGTCACAGAGTACCAAGAGACCCAGTACTTC. Encoded protein: CSVTEYQETQYF.

V gene TRBV7-2 combines with J gene TRBJ2-3, with 11 bases lining up with TRBD1. The CDR3 loop spans 15 amino acids. Losses at the gene ends were 8 bases for V and 6 bases for J; bases not matched to a gene: 10. Germline loops: CDR1 SGHTA, CDR2 FQGNSA. The CDR3, as DNA: TGTGCCAGCGCCGGTGGACAGGGGGCCGGTGATACGCAGTATTTT. Residues: CASAGGQGAGDTQYF.

The chain carries TRBV5-6 and TRBJ1-2, with a weak D call TRBD1 (6 bases). Germline-derived CDR1 and CDR2 are SGHDT and YYEEEE. This CDR3 contains 15 residues. Trimming removed 3 bases from V and 4 bases from J, with 16 bases in between. The DNA of the CDR3 is TGTGCCAGCAGCTCTACAGGGTTGAAGAGCTATGGCTACACCTTC. Translating it yields CASSSTGLKSYGYTF.

This clone was counted a single time. The V gene is TRBV7-8, the J gene TRBJ2-7, with TRBD2 matching 13 bases. The CDR3 is 19 residues long. The ends lost 5 bases at V and 2 bases at J; junction bases unmatched: 15. Germline V CDR1 and CDR2: SGHVS, FQNEAQ. The DNA of the CDR3 is TGTGCCAGCAGCATAGACAGTACCGGGACTAGCGGGAAAACCTACGAGCAGTACTTC. Protein sequence: CASSIDSTGTSGKTYEQYF.

J is TRBJ2-2 and V is TRBV20-1; no reliable D call. Germline V gene lookup returns CDR1 DFQATT and CDR2 SNEGSKA (reference sequence). The length of the CDR3 is 14 residues. Trimming took off 3 bases at V and 1 base at J, with 9 bases between the two ends. Here the CDR3 DNA reads TGCAGTGCTAGTCAGAGAGGGAACACCGGGGAGCTGTTTTTT. Its protein is CSASQRGNTGELFF.

The gene calls are TRBV2 and TRBJ2-1, with a weak D call TRBD2 (5 bases). The germline CDR1 and CDR2 sequences are SNHLY and FYNNEI. V lost 2 bases and J 3 bases, leaving 11 bases between the germline ends. The CDR3 extends over 15 amino acids. The CDR3 DNA reads as TGTGCCAGCAGTGAAATTTCCGGGATCTACAATGAGCAGTTCTTC. Protein: CASSEISGIYNEQFF. The variable domain in full, completed from reference TRBV2 and TRBJ2-1, reads EPEVTQTPSHQVTQMGQEVILRCVPISNHLYFYWYRQILGQKVEFLVSFYNNEISEKSEIFDDQFSVERPDGSNFTLKIRSTKLEDSAMYFCASSEISGIYNEQFFGPGTRLTVL.

The chain has TRBV29-1 and TRBJ2-7, with 13 nucleotides matching TRBD2. The germline V gene encodes CDR1 SQVTM and CDR2 ANQGSEA. There are 14 residues in the CDR3. V was pared by 6 bases and J by 7 bases, with 9 bases of the junction left unmatched. The chain's CDR3 is CSVRGLAGVREQYF. The CDR3 coding sequence is TGCAGCGTCCGTGGACTAGCGGGAGTAAGAGAGCAGTACTTC.

The V and J genes are TRBV29-1 and TRBJ2-7; D unresolved. The length of the CDR3 is 13 residues. With 3 bases removed from V and 4 bases from J, the gap between germline ends came to 13 bases. Germline CDR1 reads SQVTM; CDR2 reads ANQGSEA. Here the CDR3 reads CSVETPFQYEQYF. For the CDR3, the DNA is TGCAGCGTTGAGACTCCTTTTCAATACGAGCAGTACTTC.

This clone was seen once. V and J are TRBV19 and TRBJ2-7; maybe TRBD1 (6 bases). V was trimmed by 3 bases and J by 5 bases, leaving 14 bases between them. This CDR3 comprises 14 residues. Per the germline V gene, CDR1 is LNHDA and CDR2 is SQIVND (reference sequence). CDR3 sequence: CASSIFRGENEQYF. The CDR3 DNA follows: TGTGCCAGTAGTATTTTCAGGGGTGAGAACGAGCAGTACTTC.

This clone was found a few times. V and J are TRBV13 and TRBJ2-7; D perhaps matches TRBD1 (6 bases). The CDR3 loop spans 15 amino acids. The ends were cut back, 4 bases at V and 3 bases at J, with 16 bases in the middle. Germline V gene data show CDR1 as PRHDT and CDR2 as FYEKMQ (reference sequence). The CDR3 spells CASSSTLRDNYEQYF. The CDR3 DNA reads as TGTGCCAGCAGCTCCACCTTAAGGGACAACTACGAGCAGTACTTC.

The rearrangement uses TRBV3-1 (or the pseudogene TRBV3-2) and TRBJ1-6; D may be TRBD1 (5 bases). The V end was cut by 1 base, the J end by 5 bases, with 6 bases between. The germline gives CDR1 LGHDT, CDR2 YNNKEL (reference sequence). The CDR3 extends over 14 amino acids. CDR3 DNA sequence: TGTGCCAGCAGCCAAGGACAGAATAATTCACCCCTCCACTTT. It codes for CASSQGQNNSPLHF.

The chain combines TRBV11-2 with TRBJ2-7, with D possibly matching TRBD1 (9 bases). The CDR3 extends over 16 amino acids. Germline V CDR1 and CDR2: SGHAT, FQNNGV. The V gene lost 5 bases and the J gene lost 7 bases, with 24 bases spanning the gap. This CDR3 is CASSPLGGSGTGEQYF. The CDR3 DNA is TGTGCCAGCAGCCCTCTTGGGGGTAGCGGGACAGGGGAGCAGTACTTC.

This clone was seen a few times. The chain employs TRBV5-1 and TRBJ2-1; 11 nucleotides match TRBD2. This CDR3 spans 16 amino acids. Germline V CDR1 and CDR2: SGHRS, YFSETQ. The V segment lost 5 bases and the J segment 5 bases; nucleotides outside the gene matches: 9. The CDR3 DNA follows: TGCGCCAGCAGTTCCTTAGCGGGGGGGCCCCACAATGAGCAGTTCTTC. It translates to CASSSLAGGPHNEQFF.

The CDR3 is CASIRQGGVTEAFF. The CDR3 nucleotides are TGTGCCAGCATTCGACAGGGGGGGGTCACTGAAGCTTTCTTT. The rearrangement uses TRBV2 and TRBJ1-1; 9 bases align to TRBD1. The CDR3 contains 14 residues. Losses at the gene ends were 7 bases for V and 4 bases for J; bases not matched to a gene: 7. Per germline, CDR1 SNHLY and CDR2 FYNNEI.

V is TRBV2 and J is TRBJ1-4; D perhaps matches TRBD1 (5 bases). Germline assignment: CDR1 SNHLY and CDR2 FYNNEI. The CDR3 runs 14 residues. V lost 4 bases and J lost 2, with 8 bases in between. CDR3: CASSAGTTNEKLFF. The CDR3 bases are TGTGCCAGCAGTGCCGGGACTACTAATGAAAAACTGTTTTTT.

This clone was seen only a few times. The V call is TRBV2, the J call TRBJ2-7; D possibly corresponds to TRBD1 (6 bases). The CDR3 consists of 14 residues. Trimming left V 6 bases short and J 0 bases short, with 12 bases between. Germline CDR1 is SNHLY and CDR2 is FYNNEI. The CDR3 sequence: CASSRDISSYEQYF. DNA for the CDR3: TGTGCCAGCAGCCGGGACATAAGCTCCTACGAGCAGTACTTC.

The chain has TRBV2 and TRBJ1-2, with D unresolved. The germline V gene has CDR1 SNHLY and CDR2 FYNNEI. The V gene lost 10 bases and the J gene lost 2 bases, with 11 bases spanning the gap. This CDR3 is 12 amino acids long. Here the CDR3 DNA reads TGTGCCAACTCCGTACAGAACTATGGCTACACCTTC. Its protein is CANSVQNYGYTF.

The chain joins TRBV7-9 to TRBJ1-2; D might be TRBD1 (6 bases). CDR3 length: 15 residues. Germline lookup yields CDR1 SEHNR and CDR2 FQNEAQ (reference sequence). Trimming removed 5 bases from V and 0 bases from J, with 13 bases in between. The chain's CDR3 is CASSIIRDTNYGYTF. CDR3 sequence (DNA): TGTGCCAGCAGCATTATCCGGGACACTAACTATGGCTACACCTTC.

The gene calls are TRBV18 and TRBJ2-3; unclear D gene. The CDR3 has 14 amino acids. The V gene lost 2 bases and the J gene lost 6 bases, with 12 bases spanning the gap. Germline values: CDR1 KGHSH, CDR2 LQKENI. Here the CDR3 reads CASSPTRKVDTQYF. The CDR3 region has the DNA TGTGCCAGCTCACCAACCAGGAAGGTGGATACGCAGTATTTT. Filled out from reference TRBV18 and TRBJ2-3, the complete variable domain reads NAGVMQNPRHLVRRRGQEARLRCSPMKGHSHVYWYRQLPEEGLKFMVYLQKENIIDESGMPKERFSAEFPKEGPSILRIQQVVRGDSAAYFCASSPTRKVDTQYFGPGTRLTVL.

V gene TRBV30 combines with J gene TRBJ2-5; 7 nucleotides match TRBD1. The V gene's germline CDR1 is GTSNPN and CDR2 SVGIG (reference sequence). CDR3 length: 15 residues. V trimming: 3 bases; J trimming: 0 bases; junction bases outside the gene matches: 7. CDR3 bases: TGTGCCTGGAGCGACTTCAGGGGGAACCAAGAGACCCAGTACTTC. It codes for CAWSDFRGNQETQYF.